Presented here are 21 T cell receptor beta chains from one specimen sequenced in a study of OX40 agonist ivuxolimab in advanced cancers. The method was immunoSEQ multiplex PCR; TCRdb's version includes in-frame clones alone and lacks a portion of them. The sample shows 99,000 or so clones, approximately 94% of them seen only once. The sequences come from CD4+ or CD8+ T cells sorted from blood, collected in a trial of the OX40 agonist ivuxolimab. These TCRs come from an adult with an advanced solid tumor such as melanoma, head and neck, liver or kidney cancer.

The chain uses TRBV27 and TRBJ2-6; weak D call: TRBD1 (6 bases). The CDR3 consists of 20 residues. V dropped 2 bases and J dropped 0 bases, with 20 bases sitting between them. CDR1 and CDR2 from the germline V gene are MNHEY and SMNVEV (reference sequence). The CDR3 DNA is TGTGCCAGCAGTTTAGGGGGCGGACGGCGGTCGATCTCTGGGGCCAACGTCCTGACTTTC. Amino acid sequence: CASSLGGGRRSISGANVLTF.

This clone has a single count. CDR3 loop: CASSLLELDQAGELFF. CDR3 nucleotide sequence: TGTGCCAGCAGTTTATTAGAGCTAGATCAGGCCGGGGAGCTGTTTTTT. The chain has TRBV28 and TRBJ2-2; D is uncertain. The CDR3 sequence is 16 residues long. V shed 1 base and J shed 6 bases, with 15 bases lying between them. Germline values: CDR1 MDHEN, CDR2 SYDVKM.

The V call is TRBV21-1, the J call TRBJ2-3; TRBD2, as called in the table, went unchecked against the DNA. TRBV21-1 is a listed pseudogene. This CDR3 has 17 residues. As DNA, the CDR3 is TGTGCCAGCAGCAACCCGGGACTAGCCGAGGCCACAGATACGCAGTATTTT. Residues: CASSNPGLAEATDTQYF.

The chain links TRBV29-1 to TRBJ2-3, with a tentative D call TRBD2 (5 bases). V was trimmed by 4 bases and J by 8 bases, leaving 10 bases between them. CDR1 SQVTM and CDR2 ANQGSEA come from the germline V gene. The CDR3 has 11 amino acids. For the CDR3, the DNA is TGCAGCGTTGCTGGAGGCCTTACGCAGTATTTT. Residues: CSVAGGLTQYF.

The chain uses TRBV29-1 and TRBJ2-5; 9 nucleotides match TRBD1. The CDR3 totals 14 residues. V lost 6 bases and J lost 4; bases outside the gene matches: 9. Germline V gene sequence: CDR1 SQVTM, CDR2 ANQGSEA. CDR3 region: CSVRGTGRGETQYF. CDR3 coding DNA: TGCAGCGTACGCGGGACAGGGCGGGGAGAGACCCAGTACTTC.

The V gene is TRBV7-2, the J gene TRBJ1-1; D not certain. Germline-derived CDR1 and CDR2 are SGHTA and FQGNSA. The ends were cut back, 5 bases at V and 8 bases at J, with 15 bases in the middle. The CDR3 runs to 13 residues. DNA of the CDR3: TGTGCCAGCAGCCTAGGACTGGTTGAGGAAGCTTTCTTT. Translated: CASSLGLVEEAFF.

The genes are TRBV19 and TRBJ2-2; the D gene could be TRBD1 or TRBD2 (5 bases each). This CDR3 is 18 amino acids long. Germline V lookup: CDR1 LNHDA, CDR2 SQIVND (reference sequence). Trimming pared 10 bases from V and 0 bases from J, leaving 24 bases between. The DNA of the CDR3 is TGTGCCACCAACGAGGGGCTGACAGTCGGGTCGAACACCGGGGAGCTGTTTTTT. Translated: CATNEGLTVGSNTGELFF.

The chain links TRBV28 to TRBJ1-2, with D hard to call. Germline V gene lookup returns CDR1 MDHEN and CDR2 SYDVKM. Between the trimmed V and J ends, which lost 4 bases and 8 bases, there was a span of 14 bases. This CDR3 spans 13 amino acids. The CDR3 region is CASSYRTVGGYTF. CDR3 bases: TGTGCCAGCAGTTATAGGACGGTCGGCGGCTACACCTTC.

The J gene is TRBJ2-1, the V gene TRBV28; D is unresolved. The V end lost 7 bases, the J end lost 8 bases, and 24 bases lay between the germline ends. CDR1 MDHEN and CDR2 SYDVKM come from the germline V gene. The CDR3 is 16 residues long. The chain's CDR3 is CASTIYVSSPKDEQFF. The CDR3 coding sequence is TGTGCCAGCACCATTTACGTCTCCAGCCCAAAGGATGAGCAGTTCTTC.

The CDR3 DNA sequence: TGTGCCAGCAAAGGGGGGAGCTCCTACGAGCAGTACTTC. This encodes CASKGGSSYEQYF. This chain links TRBV2 with TRBJ2-7, with D tentatively TRBD1 or TRBD2 (6 bases each). The V end was cut by 7 bases, the J end by 0 bases, with 10 bases between. CDR1 is SNHLY, CDR2 FYNNEI, per germline. The CDR3 runs 13 residues. The complete variable domain, with remaining parts taken from reference TRBV2 and TRBJ2-7, reads EPEVTQTPSHQVTQMGQEVILRCVPISNHLYFYWYRQILGQKVEFLVSFYNNEISEKSEIFDDQFSVERPDGSNFTLKIRSTKLEDSAMYFCASKGGSSYEQYFGPGTRLTVT.

This sequence joins TRBV18 and TRBJ2-2, with TRBD1 matching 7 bases. The length of the CDR3 is 16 residues. Trimming removed 2 bases from V and 8 bases from J; junction bases left unmatched: 11. Per germline, CDR1 KGHSH and CDR2 LQKENI. DNA for the CDR3: TGTGCCAGCTCACCAGATTTACAGGGGACGTTAGGGGAGCTGTTTTTT. Protein sequence: CASSPDLQGTLGELFF.

The J gene is TRBJ1-1, the V gene TRBV19; D unclear. In germline, CDR1 is LNHDA, CDR2 SQIVND (reference sequence). V was cut by 11 bases and J by 1 base, with 14 bases left in between. The CDR3 is 13 residues long. CDR3 sequence reads: CASARTPNTEAFF. DNA for the CDR3: TGTGCCTCGGCCCGGACCCCGAACACTGAAGCTTTCTTT. The full variable domain, completed using reference TRBV19 and TRBJ1-1, is DGGITQSPKYLFRKEGQNVTLSCEQNLNHDAMYWYRQDPGQGLRLIYYSQIVNDFQKGDIAEGYSVSREKKESFPLTVTSAQKNPTAFYLCASARTPNTEAFFGQGTRLTVV.

In its sample, this clone was seen once. J is TRBJ2-1 and V is TRBV9; D remains ambiguous. In germline, CDR1 is SGDLS, CDR2 YYNGEE. The length of the CDR3 is 12 residues. The germline V and J ends were trimmed by 4 bases and 10 bases, with 12 bases remaining between them. This CDR3 reads CASSTLLGEQFF. The CDR3 DNA is TGTGCCAGCAGCACCCTCTTGGGCGAGCAGTTCTTC.

The V call is TRBV4-2, the J call TRBJ2-1; 13 bases map to TRBD2. The trim removed 5 bases at V and 7 bases at J, leaving 8 bases unmatched. The germline V gene has CDR1 LGHNA and CDR2 YNFKEQ. The CDR3 is 16 residues long. The CDR3 region is CASSFRTSGSGNEQFF. The CDR3 DNA follows: TGTGCCAGCAGCTTCCGGACTAGCGGGAGTGGTAATGAGCAGTTCTTC.

The genes are TRBV9 and TRBJ1-1, with D maybe TRBD1 (5 bases). This CDR3 region has 12 residues. Germline V CDR1 and CDR2: SGDLS, YYNGEE. V lost 3 bases to trimming and J lost 5 bases, with 8 bases between them. The CDR3 here is CASSGEGTEAFF. The CDR3, as DNA: TGTGCCAGCAGCGGAGAGGGGACTGAAGCTTTCTTT.

The rearrangement joins TRBV4-1 to TRBJ2-1; D may be TRBD1 (6 bases). Germline-derived CDR1 and CDR2 are MGHRA and YSYEKL. This CDR3 has 13 residues. Trimming took 0 bases from V and 10 from J, leaving 10 bases between them. In DNA, the CDR3 is TGCGCCAGCAGCCAAGAACAGGGCGGGGAGCAGTTCTTC. Translated: CASSQEQGGEQFF.

This clone came up a few times. The V gene is TRBV4-1, the J gene TRBJ1-6; tentative D call: TRBD1 (5 bases). Deletions cut 3 bases from V and 6 bases from J, with 12 bases between. CDR3 length: 15 residues. Germline CDR1 MGHRA, CDR2 YSYEKL. The CDR3 loop is CASSQGRGGNSPLHF. The CDR3, as DNA: TGCGCCAGCAGCCAGGGAAGGGGAGGTAATTCACCCCTCCACTTT.

The rearrangement uses TRBV5-1 and TRBJ2-1, with 8 bases that match TRBD2. CDR3 length equals 19 residues. Looked up from germline, CDR1 is SGHRS and CDR2 is YFSETQ. Trimming took 4 bases from V and 0 from J; bases not matched to a gene: 15. CDR3 DNA: TGCGCCAGCAGCGAATTGGGGTCTAGCGGGCTGAGCTCCTACAATGAGCAGTTCTTC. Residues: CASSELGSSGLSSYNEQFF. Filled out from reference TRBV5-1 and TRBJ2-1, the complete variable domain reads KAGVTQTPRYLIKTRGQQVTLSCSPISGHRSVSWYQQTPGQGLQFLFEYFSETQRNKGNFPGRFSGRQFSNSRSEMNVSTLELGDSALYLCASSELGSSGLSSYNEQFFGPGTRLTVL.

This chain joins TRBV7-9 and TRBJ2-3; either TRBD1 or TRBD2 may supply D (6 bases each). Germline assignment: CDR1 SEHNR and CDR2 FQNEAQ (reference sequence). Trimming pared 2 bases from V and 6 bases from J, leaving 9 bases between. The CDR3 sequence is 13 residues long. The CDR3 reads CASSLLGGDTQYF. CDR3 sequence (DNA): TGTGCCAGCAGCTTATTAGGGGGGGATACGCAGTATTTT.

As for this clone: With a much larger clone just one base away, this may be a read error. V is TRBV15 and J is TRBJ1-1; D possibly corresponds to TRBD1 (5 bases). Per the germline V gene, CDR1 is LNHNV and CDR2 is YYDKDF (reference sequence). CDR3 length: 20 amino acids. The DNA of the CDR3 is TGTGCCGCCAGCAGAGATGGGTGGCAGGGTGCCCTCAGAGGGAACACTGAAGCTTTCTTT. Translating gives CAASRDGWQGALRGNTEAFF.

This clone appeared a single time. The rearrangement joins TRBV9 to TRBJ1-3; unclear D gene. The ends were cut back, 3 bases at V and 0 bases at J, with 10 bases in the middle. CDR3 length equals 15 residues. CDR1 is SGDLS and CDR2 is YYNGEE in the germline V gene. The CDR3 loop reads CASSGDRDSGNTIYF. The CDR3 bases are TGTGCCAGCAGCGGGGATCGCGACTCTGGAAACACCATATATTTT.